This T cell receptor beta chain emerged from a study of T cell responses to AZD1222 COVID-19 vaccine listed by TCRdb under 2021. As for the study more broadly: AZD1222 recipients given second doses at about 4 weeks or at about 12 weeks were pooled, since spike-specific TCR depth and breadth were not found to differ between the two schedules. A total of about 240 trial participants underwent TCR sequencing, of whom some 210 received two doses of AZD1222 and some 26 received two doses of the MenACWY control vaccine. Trial participants were enrolled by age into 18-55, 56-69 and 70-plus year subgroups, with around 150, 28 and 57 TCR-sequenced participants respectively. The study at large found these results: Because no samples from the day 14 peak response were available, repertoires could be characterized only after the peak T cell response. After two AZD1222 doses, spike-specific TCR breadth and depth were significantly higher than at day 0 and than in MenACWY recipients. In the small 56-69-year group, the increase in depth fell short of significance, most likely because of low power. The whole spike protein was spanned by vaccine-associated CD4 TCRs, and dominant responses were seen in regions 160-218 and 743-854. Most participants were white British and females outnumbered males, and the authors suggested that clonal diversity may have been underestimated. Epitopes outside the regions mutated in the B.1.351 and B.1.1.7 variants were reportedly recognized by nearly half of the unique spike-specific TCRs. Conclusions about previously exposed vaccinees are limited, since just five to seven AZD1222 recipients were seropositive for SARS-CoV-2 at baseline.

Counted from cysteine to phenylalanine, this CDR3 has 12 amino acids. The DNA shown is the 36-base CDR3, in frame from base 1. The trim is 6 bases for V and 14 bases for J, with a gap of 19 bases between the germline ends. Comment on this clone: It lacks a known antigen. Per-base qualities were not stored, and no clone one base away is much larger.

In the paper's terms, the time point label means: baseline before first vaccination. The vaccinee samples were drawn from two UK trials, COV001 and COV002, one of which was a single-blind randomized controlled phase 2/3 trial testing AZD1222 (ChAdOx1 nCoV-19) in healthy adults. Trial participant PBMC samples were collected at day 0 and day 28 after the second dose for TCRbeta chain sequencing. The CDR3 regions of human TCRbeta chains were subjected to immunosequencing. In the original analysis: TCRs in the repertoires were compared against a reference library of SARS-CoV-2-specific TCRs that had been generated with the MIRA antigen-specificity platform. Breadth meant the fraction of unique TCRs that were SARS-CoV-2-associated, whereas depth meant the fraction of total T cells that were SARS-CoV-2-associated. Using the MIRA data, each spike-specific TCR was mapped to the spike region that the TCR reacts to and placed in a CD4 or CD8 class. Log10-transformed breadth and depth values were compared by one-way ANOVA with Sidak's multiple comparisons tests. TCRdb carries this immuneACCESS record with in-frame sequences only. Its versions omit some clonotypes, under half of them owing to an unresolved V gene in the studies checked, with the rest unexplained. That table supplies the V and J calls and clone size; D and trimming were determined from the DNA. For this sample the table gives about 150,000 clones, of which roughly 92% were detected only once. The ten biggest clones cover 1.6% of the sample.

The rearranged segments are TRBV12-3 or TRBV12-4 and TRBJ1-2, with TRBD1 tentatively as D gene (5 bases match). The sample in question was peripheral blood, obtained on day 0 of AZD1222 vaccination. The TCR comes from an adult in good health. This receptor has the CDR3 CASSPYRLPRTF. The DNA is TGTGCCAGCAGCCCCTACAGGCTCCCGAGGACCTTC.